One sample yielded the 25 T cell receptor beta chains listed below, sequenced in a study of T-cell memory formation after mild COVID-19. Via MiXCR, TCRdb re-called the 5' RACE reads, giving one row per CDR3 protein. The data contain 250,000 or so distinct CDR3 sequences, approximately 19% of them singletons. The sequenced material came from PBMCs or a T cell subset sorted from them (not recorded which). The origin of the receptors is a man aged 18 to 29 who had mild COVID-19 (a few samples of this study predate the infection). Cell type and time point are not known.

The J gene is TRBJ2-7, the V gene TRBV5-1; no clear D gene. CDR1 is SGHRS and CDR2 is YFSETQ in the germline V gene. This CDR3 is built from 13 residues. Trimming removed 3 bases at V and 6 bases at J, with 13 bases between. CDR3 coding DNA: TGCGCCAGCAGCTCACGTCCGGGCGGCGAGCAGTACGTC. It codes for CASSSRPGGEQYV.

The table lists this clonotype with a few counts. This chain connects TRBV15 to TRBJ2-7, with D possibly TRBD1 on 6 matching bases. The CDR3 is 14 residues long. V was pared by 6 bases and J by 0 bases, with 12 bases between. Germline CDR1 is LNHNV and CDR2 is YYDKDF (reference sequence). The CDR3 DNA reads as TGTGCCACCAGATACAGGGCGAGCTCCTACGAGCAGTACGTC. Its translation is CATRYRASSYEQYV.

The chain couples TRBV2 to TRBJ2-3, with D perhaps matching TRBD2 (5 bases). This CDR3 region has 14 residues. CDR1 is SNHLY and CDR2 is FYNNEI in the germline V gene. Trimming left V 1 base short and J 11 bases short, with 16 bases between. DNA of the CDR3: TGTGCCAGCAGTGAAGAATTCATCGGACTGAGGCAGTATTTT. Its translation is CASSEEFIGLRQYF.

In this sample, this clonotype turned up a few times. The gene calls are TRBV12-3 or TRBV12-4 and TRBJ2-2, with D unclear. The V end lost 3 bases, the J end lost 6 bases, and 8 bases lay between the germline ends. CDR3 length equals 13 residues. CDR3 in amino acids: CASSFSGPGELFF. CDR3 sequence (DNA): TGTGCCAGCAGTTTTTCCGGGCCCGGGGAGCTGTTTTTT.

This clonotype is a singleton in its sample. The CDR3 sequence: CASSPQKGVYNEQFF. DNA of the CDR3: TGTGCCAGCAGTCCCCAGAAGGGGGTTTACAATGAGCAGTTCTTC. This chain uses TRBV6-5 with TRBJ2-1, with D maybe TRBD1 (6 bases). Deletions cut 5 bases from V and 4 bases from J, with 15 bases between. CDR1 and CDR2 (germline): MNHEY, SVGAGI. The CDR3 runs 15 residues.

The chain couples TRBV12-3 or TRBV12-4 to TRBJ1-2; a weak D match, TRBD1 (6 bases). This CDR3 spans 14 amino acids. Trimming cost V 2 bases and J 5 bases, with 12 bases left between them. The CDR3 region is CASSLRGARYGYTF. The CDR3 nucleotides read TGTGCCAGCAGTTTACGGGGGGCCCGATATGGCTACACCTTC.

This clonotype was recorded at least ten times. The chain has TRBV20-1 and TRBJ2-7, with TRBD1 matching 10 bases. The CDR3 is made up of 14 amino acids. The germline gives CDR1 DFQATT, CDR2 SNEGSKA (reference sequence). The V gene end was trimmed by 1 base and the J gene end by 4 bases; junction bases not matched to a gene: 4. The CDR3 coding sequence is TGCAGTGCTAGAGCAGAGGGACAGGGGTACGAGCAGTACTTC. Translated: CSARAEGQGYEQYF.

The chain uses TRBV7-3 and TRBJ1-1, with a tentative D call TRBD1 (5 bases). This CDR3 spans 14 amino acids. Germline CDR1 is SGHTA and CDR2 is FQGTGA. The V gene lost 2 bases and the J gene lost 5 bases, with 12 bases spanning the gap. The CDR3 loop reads CASSLGQFGTEAFF. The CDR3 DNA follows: TGTGCCAGCAGCTTAGGACAATTCGGGACTGAAGCTTTCTTT.

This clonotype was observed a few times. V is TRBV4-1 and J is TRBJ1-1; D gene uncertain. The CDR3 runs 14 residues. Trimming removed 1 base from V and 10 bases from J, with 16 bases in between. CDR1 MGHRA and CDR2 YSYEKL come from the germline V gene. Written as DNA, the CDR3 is TGCGCCAGCAGCCAAGTGGTCGCTGGGTGGGCAGCTTTCTTT. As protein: CASSQVVAGWAAFF.

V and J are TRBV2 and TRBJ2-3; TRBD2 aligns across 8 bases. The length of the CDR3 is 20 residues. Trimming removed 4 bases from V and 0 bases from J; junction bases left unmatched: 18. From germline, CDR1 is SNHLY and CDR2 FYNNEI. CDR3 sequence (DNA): TGTGCCAGCAGTGCCGTTCCTAGGGCGGGGGGCCGTGCTAGCACAGATACGCAGTATTTT. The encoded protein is CASSAVPRAGGRASTDTQYF.

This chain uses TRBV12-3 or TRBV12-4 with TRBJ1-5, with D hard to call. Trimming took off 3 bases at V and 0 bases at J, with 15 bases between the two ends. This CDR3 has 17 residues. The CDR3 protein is CASSFALSGSSNQPQHF. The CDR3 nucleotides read TGTGCCAGCAGTTTCGCCTTGAGCGGGAGTAGCAATCAGCCCCAGCATTTT.

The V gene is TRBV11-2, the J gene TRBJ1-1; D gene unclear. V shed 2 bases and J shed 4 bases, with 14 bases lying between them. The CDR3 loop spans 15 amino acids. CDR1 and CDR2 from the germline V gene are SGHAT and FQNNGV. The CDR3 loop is CASSLTGRVGTEAFF. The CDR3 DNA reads TGTGCCAGCAGCTTAACCGGGAGGGTGGGCACTGAAGCTTTCTTT.

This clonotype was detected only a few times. DNA for the CDR3: TGTGCCAGCAGACCCCCTCAGGGGACCAATAATTCACCCCTCCACTTT. This gives the protein CASRPPQGTNNSPLHF. The chain links TRBV12-3 or TRBV12-4 to TRBJ1-6; the D gene is possibly TRBD1 (6 bases). V lost 6 bases to trimming and J lost 5 bases, with 17 bases between them. CDR3 length equals 16 residues.

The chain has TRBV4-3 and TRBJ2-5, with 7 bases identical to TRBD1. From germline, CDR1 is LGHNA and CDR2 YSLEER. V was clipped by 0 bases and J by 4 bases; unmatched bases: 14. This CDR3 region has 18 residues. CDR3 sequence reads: CASSQDARETGQTETQYF. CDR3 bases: TGCGCCAGCAGCCAAGATGCTCGAGAGACGGGACAGACAGAGACCCAGTACTTC.

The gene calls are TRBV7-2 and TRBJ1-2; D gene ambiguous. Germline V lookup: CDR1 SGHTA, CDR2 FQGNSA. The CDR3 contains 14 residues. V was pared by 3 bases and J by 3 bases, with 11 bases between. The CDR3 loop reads CASSFSTQHYGYTF. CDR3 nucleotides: TGTGCCAGCAGCTTTTCGACACAACACTATGGCTACACCTTC.

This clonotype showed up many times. For the CDR3, the DNA is TGCGCCAGCAGCTGGGGGGCGGGGGCCTACAATGAGCAGTTCTTC. It translates to CASSWGAGAYNEQFF. The chain is built from TRBV5-1 and TRBJ2-1, with D possibly matching TRBD2 (7 bases). The V end lost 3 bases, the J end lost 2 bases, and 12 bases lay between the germline ends. CDR1 is SGHRS, CDR2 YFSETQ, per germline. The CDR3 totals 15 residues. Full variable domain (rest looked up from reference TRBV5-1 and TRBJ2-1): KAGVTQTPRYLIKTRGQQVTLSCSPISGHRSVSWYQQTPGQGLQFLFEYFSETQRNKGNFPGRFSGRQFSNSRSEMNVSTLELGDSALYLCASSWGAGAYNEQFFGPGTRLTVL.

CDR3 bases: TGTGCCAGCAGCTCCAAGGCCGTCAATCCACCCCTCCACTTT. Residues: CASSSKAVNPPLHF. The gene calls are TRBV7-9 and TRBJ1-6; D is unresolved. The germline CDR1 and CDR2 sequences are SEHNR and FQNEAQ (reference sequence). Trimming shortened V by 4 bases and J by 11 bases, and 15 bases separated the two germline ends. The CDR3 runs 14 residues.

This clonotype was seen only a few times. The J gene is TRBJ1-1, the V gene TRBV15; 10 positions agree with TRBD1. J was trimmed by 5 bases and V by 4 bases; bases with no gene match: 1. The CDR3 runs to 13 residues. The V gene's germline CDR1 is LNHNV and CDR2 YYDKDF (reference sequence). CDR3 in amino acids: CATSMDRGTEAFF. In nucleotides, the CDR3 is TGTGCCACCAGCATGGACAGGGGGACTGAAGCTTTCTTT.

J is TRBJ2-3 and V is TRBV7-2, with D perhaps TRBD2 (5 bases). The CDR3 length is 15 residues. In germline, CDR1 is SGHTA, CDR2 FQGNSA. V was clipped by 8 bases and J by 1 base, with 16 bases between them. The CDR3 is CASASRSGGTDTQYF. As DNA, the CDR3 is TGTGCCAGCGCATCTCGAAGCGGAGGCACAGATACGCAGTATTTT.

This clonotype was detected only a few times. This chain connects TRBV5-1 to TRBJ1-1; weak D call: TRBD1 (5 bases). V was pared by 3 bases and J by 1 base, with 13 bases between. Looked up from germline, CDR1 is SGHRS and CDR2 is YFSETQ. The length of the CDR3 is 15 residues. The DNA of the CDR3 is TGCGCCAGCAGCTATGGACACGAAGGGAACACTGAAGCTTTCTTT. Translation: CASSYGHEGNTEAFF. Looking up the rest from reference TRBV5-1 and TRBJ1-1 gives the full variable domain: KAGVTQTPRYLIKTRGQQVTLSCSPISGHRSVSWYQQTPGQGLQFLFEYFSETQRNKGNFPGRFSGRQFSNSRSEMNVSTLELGDSALYLCASSYGHEGNTEAFFGQGTRLTVV.

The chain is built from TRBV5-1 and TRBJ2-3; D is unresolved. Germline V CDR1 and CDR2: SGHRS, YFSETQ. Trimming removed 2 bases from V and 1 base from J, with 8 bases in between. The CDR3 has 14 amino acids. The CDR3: CASSFEPGTDTQYF. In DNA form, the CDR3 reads TGCGCCAGCAGCTTCGAACCCGGCACAGATACGCAGTATTTT.

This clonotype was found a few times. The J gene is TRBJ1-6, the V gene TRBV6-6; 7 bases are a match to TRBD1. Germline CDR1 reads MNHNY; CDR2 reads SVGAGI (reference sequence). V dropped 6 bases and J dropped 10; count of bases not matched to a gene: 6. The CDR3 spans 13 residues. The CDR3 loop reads CASSPTGISPLHF. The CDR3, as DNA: TGTGCCAGCAGCCCGACAGGGATATCACCCCTCCACTTT.

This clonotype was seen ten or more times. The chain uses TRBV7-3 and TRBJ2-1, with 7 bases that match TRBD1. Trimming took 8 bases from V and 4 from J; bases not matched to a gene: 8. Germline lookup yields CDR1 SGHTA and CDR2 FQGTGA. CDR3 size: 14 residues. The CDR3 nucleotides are TGTGCCAGCTGCCGGGACAGCCCATACAATGAGCAGTTCTTC. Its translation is CASCRDSPYNEQFF.

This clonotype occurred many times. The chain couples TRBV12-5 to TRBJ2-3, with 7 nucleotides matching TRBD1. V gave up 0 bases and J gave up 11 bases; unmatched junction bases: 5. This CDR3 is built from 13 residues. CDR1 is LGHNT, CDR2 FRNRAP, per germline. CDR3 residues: CASGLVLGGLQYF. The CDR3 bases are TGTGCTAGTGGTTTGGTACTAGGGGGCTTGCAGTATTTT.

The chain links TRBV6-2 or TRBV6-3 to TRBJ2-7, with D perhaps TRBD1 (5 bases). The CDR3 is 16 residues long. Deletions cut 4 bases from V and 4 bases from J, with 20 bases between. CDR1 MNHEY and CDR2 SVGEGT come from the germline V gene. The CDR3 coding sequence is TGTGCCAGCAGTTCCGTCCAGGGCAGCCTATCGTACGAGCAGTACGTC. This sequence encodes CASSSVQGSLSYEQYV.